Shown below are 5 T cell receptor beta chains from a single sample sequenced in a study of T-cell memory formation after mild COVID-19. TCRdb reanalysed the 5' RACE reads using MiXCR and keeps one entry per CDR3 protein. The data hold just over 300,000 distinct CDR3 sequences, with 19% observed a single time. Sequencing used PBMCs or a T cell subset sorted from them (not recorded which). The source is a man aged 18-30 years who had mild COVID-19 (a few samples of this study predate the infection). Cell type and time point are not known.

This rearrangement joins TRBV7-3 to TRBJ1-2, with 10 bases identical to TRBD1. Germline V gene sequence: CDR1 SGHTA, CDR2 FQGTGA. The CDR3 length is 18 residues. The V segment lost 5 bases and the J segment 4 bases; nucleotides outside the gene matches: 16. The CDR3 sequence: CASSRAGTGARDGYGYTF. In nucleotides, the CDR3 is TGTGCCAGCAGCCGGGCCGGGACAGGGGCCCGCGACGGCTATGGCTACACCTTC.

In this sample, this clonotype turned up a few times. The chain employs TRBV12-3 or TRBV12-4 and TRBJ2-5; D is tentatively TRBD1 or TRBD2 (6 bases each). There are 15 residues in the CDR3. Trimming removed 5 bases at V and 5 bases at J, with 18 bases between. The CDR3 region is CASSRDNRLGETQYF. The CDR3 region has the DNA TGTGCCAGCAGTCGGGACAACCGACTAGGTGAGACCCAGTACTTC.

V usage is TRBV6-5 and J usage is TRBJ2-2, with D perhaps matching TRBD1 (5 bases). V shed 8 bases and J shed 3 bases, with 10 bases lying between them. Germline CDR1 and CDR2: MNHEY and SVGAGI. The CDR3 contains 13 residues. The CDR3 bases are TGTGCCAGCTGTCAGGGCTACACCGGGGAGCTGTTTTTT. The encoded protein is CASCQGYTGELFF.

This clonotype has just a few counts. This rearrangement joins TRBV7-6 to TRBJ2-1, with 7 bases matching TRBD2. J was trimmed by 5 bases and V by 5 bases; bases with no gene match: 12. The CDR3 covers 16 residues. Germline-derived CDR1 and CDR2 are SGHVS and FNYEAQ. CDR3 coding DNA: TGTGCCAGCAGCCCCGTCTTCTCGGGGGGAAACAATGAGCAGTTCTTC. Its protein is CASSPVFSGGNNEQFF.

This clonotype has a count of ten or more. The junction departs from germline at one end; a sequencing error may be responsible. V is TRBV6-5 and J is TRBJ1-1, with D possibly TRBD1 on 6 matching bases. Germline V gives CDR1 MNHEY, CDR2 SVGAGI. The CDR3 loop spans 14 amino acids. The CDR3 region is CASSPGTPNTEAFF. DNA of the CDR3: TGCGCCAGCAGCCCCGGGACACCGAACACTGAAGCTTTCTTT.